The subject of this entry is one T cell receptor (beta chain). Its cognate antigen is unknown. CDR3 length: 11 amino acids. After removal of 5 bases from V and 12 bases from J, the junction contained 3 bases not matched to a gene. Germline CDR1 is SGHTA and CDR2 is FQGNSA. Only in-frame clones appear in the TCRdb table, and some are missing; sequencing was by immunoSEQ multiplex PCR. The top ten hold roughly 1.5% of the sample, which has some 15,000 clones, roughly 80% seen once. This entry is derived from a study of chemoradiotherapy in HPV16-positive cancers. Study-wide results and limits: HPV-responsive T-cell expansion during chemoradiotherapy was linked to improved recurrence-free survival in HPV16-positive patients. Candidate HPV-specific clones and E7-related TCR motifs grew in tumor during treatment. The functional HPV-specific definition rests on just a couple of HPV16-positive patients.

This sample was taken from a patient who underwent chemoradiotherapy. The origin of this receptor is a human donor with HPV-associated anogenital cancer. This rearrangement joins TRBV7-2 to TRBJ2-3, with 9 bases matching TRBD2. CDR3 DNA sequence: TGTGCCAGCAGCATCGGGACTAGCCAGTATTTT. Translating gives CASSIGTSQYF. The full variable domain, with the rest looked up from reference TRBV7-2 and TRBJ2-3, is GAGVSQSPSNKVTEKGKDVELRCDPISGHTALYWYRQSLGQGLEFLIYFQGNSAPDKSGLPSDRFSAERTGGSVSTLTIQRTQQEDSAVYLCASSIGTSQYFGPGTRLTVL.